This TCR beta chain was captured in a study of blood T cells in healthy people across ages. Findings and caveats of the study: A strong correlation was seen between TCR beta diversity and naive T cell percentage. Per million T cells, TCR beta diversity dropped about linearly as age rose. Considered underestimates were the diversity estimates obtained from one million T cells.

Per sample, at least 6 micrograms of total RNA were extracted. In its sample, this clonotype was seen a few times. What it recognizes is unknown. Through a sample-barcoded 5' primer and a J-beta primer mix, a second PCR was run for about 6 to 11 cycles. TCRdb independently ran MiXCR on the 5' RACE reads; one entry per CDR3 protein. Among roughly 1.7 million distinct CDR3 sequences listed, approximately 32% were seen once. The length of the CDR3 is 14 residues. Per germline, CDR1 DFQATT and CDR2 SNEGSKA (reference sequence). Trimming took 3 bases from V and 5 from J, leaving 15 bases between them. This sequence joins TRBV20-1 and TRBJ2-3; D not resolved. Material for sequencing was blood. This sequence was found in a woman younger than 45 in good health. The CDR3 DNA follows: TGCAGTGCTAGTCAGCCGCCGCCAGTAGATACGCAGTATTTT. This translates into CSASQPPPVDTQYF.